This T cell receptor (beta chain) was sequenced during a study of CD4 T cells in relation to SARS-CoV-2 and coronaviruses. Turning to the study itself: ViraFEST: approximately eleven-day antigen culture of PBMCs, then TCR beta CDR3 sequencing.

Study-wide points: The cross-reactivity analysis covered only spike protein, not other viral proteins.

About this clone: Its antigen is not identified.

Before the COVID-19 pandemic, during about 2010-2018, CD4+ T cells were taken from unexposed donors. After roughly ten days of culture, CD4+ T cells were isolated. Cells permitting, SARS-CoV-2 S/N and four cold-coronavirus spikes were tested on unexposed-donor CD4+ T cells. PBMCs were plated at fewer than 2.5 million per well in IL-2-containing medium. The repertoire was sequenced with immunoSEQ multiplex PCR; TCRdb's copy has only in-frame clones and lacks some. The repertoire holds around 23,000 clones, with 76% as singletons. Trimming left V 1 base short and J 7 bases short, with 17 bases between. Germline lookup yields CDR1 SGHVS and CDR2 FQNEAQ. This CDR3 region has 15 residues.

This chain connects TRBV7-8 to TRBJ2-7, with D perhaps given as TRBD1 or TRBD2 (5 bases each). This sequence was found in a human donor in good health. Specimen: CD4+ T cells from PBMCs, cultured in vitro. The DNA of the CDR3 is TGTGCCAGCAGCTTAGATGGCGTGGGGCGAGGGGAGCAGTACTTC. Protein product: CASSLDGVGRGEQYF.